This T cell receptor beta chain comes out of a study of tumor-infiltrating lymphocytes in primary liver carcinoma. Extraction of RNA together with DNA used roughly 19-32 mg of unsorted bulk tissue. With 10 bases removed from V and 4 bases from J, the gap between germline ends came to 14 bases. CDR3 length equals 13 residues. Making TCR beta cDNA involved roughly 500 ng total RNA and a constant-region primer. Slightly modified ARM-PCR, run as three nested multiplex PCR rounds, produced the TCR beta libraries. Running around 9 cycles apiece, the first two PCR rounds relied on TRBV1-TRBV30 forward primers together with a C-beta reverse primer. Via MiXCR, TCRdb re-called the multiplex PCR reads, giving one row per CDR3 protein. The sample records about 92,000 distinct CDR3 sequences, about 70% being singletons.

The TCR sequence derives from a man aged 35-49 years with primary liver carcinoma and hepatitis B virus infection. Source material: tumor-adjacent normal liver tissue. This chain connects TRBV12-3 or TRBV12-4 to TRBJ2-1; D is undetermined. CDR3 coding DNA: TGTGCCATTAGACTCCAAGGGTACAATGAGCAGTTCTTC. This encodes CAIRLQGYNEQFF.